These 17 T cell receptor beta chains were all obtained from the same sample, sequenced in a study of regulatory T cells in long-lasting Graves disease (dated by TCRdb to the early 2020s). In the paper's terms, the time point label means: newly diagnosed GD, antithyroid drugs for less than 3 months. For both TCR sequencing and RNA sequencing, RNA was extracted from PBMCs in TRIzol. Libraries came from multiplex PCR. The listed sequencing device is Illumina HiSeq 4000. To build TCR beta libraries, CDR3 regions were amplified by Arm-PCR using iRepertoire HTBI primers. Clones were called with MiXCR by TCRdb after fastp trimmed the public reads at Q25, and only in-frame beta chains were retained. Under each unique CDR3 protein, matching rows form one entry showing the most common genes and DNA. This sample gives hundreds of thousands of distinct CDR3 sequences in total; around 17% of them show up just once. Under 20% of the sample comes from the top ten.

These data also formed part of another study, on T cells in Graves' hyperthyroidism and ophthalmopathy.

The sample here was peripheral blood mononuclear cells (PBMCs), taken at new diagnosis, from a patient treated with antithyroid drugs. These receptor sequences come from a woman in her 30s with Graves disease. Donor details come from another sample of the same person, matched by shared clones.

This clonotype was recorded many times. V and J are TRBV15 and TRBJ2-5; tentative D call: TRBD2 (5 bases). CDR3 size: 14 residues. V was shortened by 0 bases and J by 2 bases, with 7 bases between the two germline ends. CDR1 is LNHNV, CDR2 YYDKDF, per germline (reference sequence). CDR3 residues: CATSRDTGQETQYF. CDR3 in DNA: TGTGCCACCAGCAGAGATACGGGGCAAGAGACCCAGTACTTC.

The chain has TRBV20-1 and TRBJ2-3; 8 bases are a match to TRBD1. The J call could be wrong; TRBJ2-7 is a better fit for the DNA end. Germline V gene data show CDR1 as DFQATT and CDR2 as SNEGSKA (reference sequence). The CDR3 contains 14 residues. The CDR3 DNA is TGCAGTGCCTTTCCCTGGACAGGGCACTACGAGCAGTACTTC. This sequence encodes CSAFPWTGHYEQYF.

In this sample, this clonotype turned up a few times. The chain links TRBV9 to TRBJ1-2, with 7 nucleotides matching TRBD1. CDR3 length: 15 residues. J lost 4 bases, V lost 4 bases, and 10 bases had no gene match. The V gene's germline CDR1 is SGDLS and CDR2 YYNGEE. CDR3 DNA sequence: TGTGCCAGCAGCTCCCAAGGGGGCGCGTTCTATGGCTACACCTTC. This translates into CASSSQGGAFYGYTF.

This clonotype was detected many times. The rearrangement links TRBV28 to TRBJ2-7; tentatively, D is TRBD2 (7 bases). The V and J ends lost 6 bases and 6 bases respectively, with 15 bases between them. CDR1 MDHEN and CDR2 SYDVKM come from the germline V gene. This CDR3 is 13 amino acids long. The CDR3 is CASRLTGGREQYF. As DNA, the CDR3 is TGTGCCAGCAGACTTACGGGGGGCCGCGAGCAGTACTTC.

This clonotype has only a few counts. The rearrangement joins TRBV25-1 to TRBJ2-7, with D unresolved. Trimming stripped 4 bases from V and 4 bases from J, with 17 bases between. Germline loops: CDR1 MGHDK, CDR2 SYGVNS. CDR3 length: 15 amino acids. Here the CDR3 reads CASSGGTIVPYEQYF. CDR3 nucleotide sequence: TGTGCCAGCAGTGGGGGAACTATCGTCCCGTACGAGCAGTACTTC.

The gene calls are TRBV9 and TRBJ2-4; 7 nucleotides align to TRBD1. Germline CDR1 SGDLS, CDR2 YYNGEE. Trimming removed 0 bases from V and 2 bases from J; junction bases left unmatched: 14. CDR3 length: 19 residues. The chain's CDR3 is CASSVDPGQFGGPKNIQYF. CDR3 coding DNA: TGTGCCAGCAGCGTAGACCCGGGACAGTTCGGAGGTCCCAAAAACATTCAGTACTTC.

This clonotype was seen a handful of times. This chain uses TRBV27 with TRBJ2-1; TRBD1 might be the D (7 bases). Germline lookup yields CDR1 MNHEY and CDR2 SMNVEV (reference sequence). The CDR3 is 13 amino acids. V was shortened by 7 bases and J by 7 bases, with 14 bases between the two germline ends. CDR3 loop: CASMTAGGNEQFF. The CDR3 DNA is TGTGCCAGCATGACGGCAGGGGGGAATGAGCAGTTCTTC.

The sample holds a few counts of this clonotype. The genes are TRBV19 and TRBJ1-2; D gene unclear. CDR1 and CDR2 (germline): LNHDA, SQIVND (reference sequence). The CDR3 contains 12 residues. Trimming removed 4 bases from V and 7 bases from J, with 10 bases in between. In nucleotides, the CDR3 is TGTGCCAGTAGTAAGGCTGTAGGTGGCTACACCTTC. It yields the protein CASSKAVGGYTF.

This chain uses TRBV19 with TRBJ2-2, with D possibly matching TRBD1 (6 bases). The V and J ends lost 4 bases and 3 bases respectively, with 18 bases between them. The CDR3 totals 17 residues. Germline V gene sequence: CDR1 LNHDA, CDR2 SQIVND (reference sequence). The CDR3 DNA reads as TGTGCCAGTAGTACCCCCAGGGGCAGGAGTGACACCGGGGAGCTGTTTTTT. This encodes CASSTPRGRSDTGELFF.

Turning to this clonotype: With a much larger clone just one base away, this may be a read error. The chain links TRBV28 to TRBJ2-3; 10 bases fit TRBD1. The end of the DNA is better explained by TRBJ2-7, so the J call may be wrong. This CDR3 is built from 15 residues. Germline loops: CDR1 MDHEN, CDR2 SYDVKM. CDR3 amino acids: CAGFSPGQGNNEQYF. For the CDR3, the DNA is TGTGCCGGCTTTTCACCGGGACAGGGGAACAACGAGCAGTACTTC.

The table lists this clonotype with many counts. The rearrangement links TRBV6-1 to TRBJ2-1, with 11 bases identical to TRBD2. CDR1 MNHNS and CDR2 SASEGT come from the germline V gene. V lost 5 bases, J lost 7 bases, and 10 bases stayed unmatched. This CDR3 is 16 amino acids long. The CDR3 nucleotides read TGTGCCAGCAGTCCGATTAGCGGGAGGGCCGGGAATGAGCAGTTCTTC. Protein: CASSPISGRAGNEQFF.

This clonotype was picked up a small number of times. The rearrangement links TRBV5-4 to TRBJ2-7; no clear D. CDR1 and CDR2 from the germline V gene are SGHNT and YYREEE (reference sequence). The CDR3 sequence is 13 residues long. Trimming took off 6 bases at V and 0 bases at J, with 10 bases between the two ends. The CDR3: CASKTQNSYEQYF. CDR3 DNA sequence: TGTGCCAGCAAGACTCAGAACTCCTACGAGCAGTACTTC.

Comments on this clonotype: A much larger clonotype is one base distant, so this may be a read error. CDR3 sequence (DNA): TGCAGCGTTGAGGGGTGGGCTAGCGGATACAATGAGCAGTTCTTC. Translated, it gives CSVEGWASGYNEQFF. V usage is TRBV29-1 and J usage is TRBJ2-1; 7 bases match TRBD2. From germline, CDR1 is SQVTM and CDR2 ANQGSEA. V trimming: 3 bases; J trimming: 4 bases; junction bases outside the gene matches: 9. This CDR3 contains 15 residues.

The chain uses TRBV3-1 and TRBJ2-7; a weak D match, TRBD1 (6 bases). The germline CDR1 and CDR2 sequences are LGHDT and YNNKEL (reference sequence). CDR3 size: 15 residues. Trimming took 4 bases from V and 3 from J, leaving 16 bases between them. The CDR3 region has the DNA TGTGCCAGCAGCCCTGCAGACAGGTCAGGCTACGAGCAGTACTTC. Translated, it gives CASSPADRSGYEQYF.

This clonotype was observed at least ten times. This rearrangement joins TRBV6-1 to TRBJ2-5; D gene unclear. The V end lost 1 base, the J end lost 4 bases, and 10 bases lay between the germline ends. Germline assignment: CDR1 MNHNS and CDR2 SASEGT. This CDR3 contains 14 residues. CDR3 sequence: CASSEDPGRETQYF. The CDR3 nucleotides read TGTGCCAGCAGTGAAGATCCCGGACGAGAGACCCAGTACTTC.

At least ten counts were recorded for this clonotype. The DNA for the CDR3 is TGTGCCAGCAGTTTGGGGAGGGCGATCTCCTACAATGAGCAGTTCTTC. It translates to CASSLGRAISYNEQFF. The rearrangement links TRBV28 to TRBJ2-1; 7 nucleotides agree with TRBD2. The CDR3 runs 16 residues. In germline, CDR1 is MDHEN, CDR2 SYDVKM. V was clipped by 3 bases and J by 0 bases; unmatched bases: 5.

This clonotype came up a few times. The chain employs TRBV20-1 and TRBJ1-2; 7 bases are a match to TRBD1. Germline CDR1 and CDR2: DFQATT and SNEGSKA (reference sequence). Trimming took 3 bases from V and 6 from J; bases not matched to a gene: 10. The CDR3 loop spans 14 amino acids. The CDR3 DNA reads as TGCAGTGCTAGTCCGGAAACAGGGGCGGATGGCTACACCTTC. Translation gives CSASPETGADGYTF.